Below are 16 T cell receptor beta chains sequenced from a single sample in a study of response to subunit inactivated influenza vaccine. Using its own MiXCR run on the RT-PCR reads, TCRdb lists one record per CDR3 protein. The sample has roughly 760,000 distinct CDR3 sequences; 21% are singletons. Sequencing used PBMCs from blood, obtained roughly 5 days after vaccination. The receptors shown here come from a man aged 50 to 60 who received an inactivated influenza vaccine.

The chain uses TRBV6-2 or TRBV6-3 and TRBJ2-5; a weak D match, TRBD1 (6 bases). Per germline, CDR1 MNHEY and CDR2 SVGEGT. V lost 2 bases to trimming and J lost 3 bases, with 16 bases between them. CDR3 length: 16 residues. The CDR3 DNA reads TGTGCCAGCAGTTACGAGGCCGGGACAACAGAAGAGACCCAGTACTTC. It yields the protein CASSYEAGTTEETQYF.

The V call is TRBV12-3 or TRBV12-4, the J call TRBJ2-1; TRBD1 agrees at 7 bases. The junction had 7 bases not matched to a gene; V was cut back by 5 bases and J by 6 bases. CDR3 length: 14 residues. The CDR3 bases are TGTGCCAGCAGTATAGACAGGGTGGTCAATGAGCAGTTCTTC. Protein sequence: CASSIDRVVNEQFF.

The chain is built from TRBV7-8 and TRBJ2-3; perhaps D is TRBD1 or TRBD2 (6 bases each). The CDR3 contains 16 residues. The germline V and J ends were trimmed by 5 bases and 2 bases, with 17 bases remaining between them. Germline values: CDR1 SGHVS, CDR2 FQNEAQ. The CDR3 nucleotides read TGTGCCAGCAGCCCGGGGGCGGGCATAGACACAGATACGCAGTATTTT. Translated, it gives CASSPGAGIDTDTQYF.

Only one count was recorded for this clonotype. Here the CDR3 reads CASSITQRQPQHF. The CDR3 DNA is TGTGCCAGCAGCATAACGCAAAGGCAGCCCCAGCATTTT. The chain couples TRBV6-2 or TRBV6-3 to TRBJ1-5; D call uncertain. The CDR3 covers 13 residues. Germline CDR1 and CDR2: MNHEY and SVGEGT. Trimming shortened V by 6 bases and J by 7 bases, and 13 bases separated the two germline ends.

This clonotype came up a few times. At one of its ends the junction is not consistent with the germline gene, which may arise from a read error. This chain connects TRBV20-1 to TRBJ2-5; TRBD2 matches 15 bases. The CDR3 runs 19 residues. Germline values: CDR1 DFQATT, CDR2 SNEGSKA (reference sequence). The CDR3 reads CSARVVPGLAGGTAETQYF. The CDR3 region has the DNA TGCAGTGCCAGAGTGGTTCCGGGACTAGCGGGGGGTACAGCTGAGACCCAGTACTTC.

This clonotype showed up many times. The chain combines TRBV29-1 with TRBJ2-3; tentative D call: TRBD2 (5 bases). Germline values: CDR1 SQVTM, CDR2 ANQGSEA. Trimming pared 3 bases from V and 6 bases from J, leaving 10 bases between. This CDR3 region has 12 residues. The CDR3 DNA follows: TGCAGCGTTGACTTCGGACTCGATACGCAGTATTTT. Translating it yields CSVDFGLDTQYF.

This clonotype was seen a handful of times. The V call is TRBV7-8, the J call TRBJ2-7; tentative D call: TRBD2 (6 bases). CDR3 length equals 16 residues. The V end lost 5 bases, the J end lost 2 bases, and 19 bases lay between the germline ends. Germline values: CDR1 SGHVS, CDR2 FQNEAQ. The CDR3 region is CASSRGGGTEAYEQYF. The CDR3 DNA reads TGTGCCAGCAGCCGGGGCGGAGGGACTGAGGCCTACGAGCAGTACTTC.

The chain combines TRBV4-1 with TRBJ1-1; D remains unclear. Germline-derived CDR1 and CDR2 are MGHRA and YSYEKL. Trimming removed 2 bases from V and 3 bases from J, with 10 bases in between. This CDR3 is built from 14 residues. The CDR3 DNA is TGCGCCAGCAGCCAAACCGGACGGGACACTGAAGCTTTCTTT. It is translated as CASSQTGRDTEAFF.

CDR3 region: CASSLGGSRVFGYTF. DNA for the CDR3: TGTGCCAGCAGTTTAGGTGGTTCCAGGGTTTTTGGCTACACCTTC. The chain recombines TRBV12-3 or TRBV12-4 with TRBJ1-2, with a possible D match to TRBD1 (5 bases). The CDR3 is 15 residues long. Trimming took off 1 base at V and 7 bases at J, with 16 bases between the two ends.

The J gene is TRBJ2-7, the V gene TRBV20-1; D tentatively fits TRBD1 or TRBD2 (5 bases each). V was clipped by 2 bases and J by 3 bases, with 17 bases between them. The CDR3 extends over 15 amino acids. CDR1 is DFQATT, CDR2 SNEGSKA, per germline (reference sequence). The CDR3 loop reads CSARKTLGRSYEQYF. The CDR3 bases are TGCAGTGCTAGAAAAACCCTGGGACGAAGCTACGAGCAGTACTTC.

This clonotype appeared a few times. CDR3 in amino acids: CASSPSGTGIDTQYF. In nucleotides, the CDR3 is TGTGCCAGCAGCCCCTCCGGGACAGGGATAGATACGCAGTATTTT. The rearrangement links TRBV5-5 to TRBJ2-3, with 9 nucleotides matching TRBD1. The CDR3 has 15 residues. With 4 bases clipped from V and 5 bases from J, the junction kept 8 bases outside the gene matches. Per germline, CDR1 SGHKS and CDR2 YYEKEE (reference sequence).

This sequence joins TRBV6-6 and TRBJ1-5; 7 bases fit TRBD1. V trimming: 6 bases; J trimming: 6 bases; junction bases outside the gene matches: 5. Germline-derived CDR1 and CDR2 are MNHNY and SVGAGI (reference sequence). The CDR3 loop spans 13 amino acids. CDR3 bases: TGTGCCAGCAGGCGGGACAGCTCTCAGCCCCAGCATTTT. Translated: CASRRDSSQPQHF.

About this clonotype itself: A single base separates this from a much larger clone, so it may be a read error. The gene calls are TRBV6-2 or TRBV6-3 and TRBJ1-1; D ambiguous. CDR3 length: 12 amino acids. The V gene's germline CDR1 is MNHEY and CDR2 SVGEGT. V lost 5 bases and J lost 0, with 4 bases in between. CDR3 loop: CASSEMNTEAFF. The CDR3 DNA reads as TGTGCCAGCAGTGAGATGAACACTGAAGCTTTCTTT.

The chain carries TRBV7-2 and TRBJ2-1; D possibly corresponds to TRBD2 (6 bases). This CDR3 is 16 amino acids long. CDR1 is SGHTA and CDR2 is FQGNSA in the germline V gene. Trimming removed 3 bases at V and 6 bases at J, with 18 bases between. The CDR3 region has the DNA TGTGCCAGCAGCTTTCCCGGGACTCTTGCGGGCAATGAGCAGTTCTTC. It encodes CASSFPGTLAGNEQFF. Full variable domain (missing parts from reference TRBV7-2 and TRBJ2-1): GAGVSQSPSNKVTEKGKDVELRCDPISGHTALYWYRQSLGQGLEFLIYFQGNSAPDKSGLPSDRFSAERTGGSVSTLTIQRTQQEDSAVYLCASSFPGTLAGNEQFFGPGTRLTVL.

CDR3 sequence reads: CASSLSTGTRGNEQFF. The CDR3 bases are TGTGCCAGCAGCTTATCGACCGGGACCCGAGGCAATGAGCAGTTCTTC. The genes are TRBV7-8 and TRBJ2-1; D may be TRBD1 or TRBD2 (5 bases each). Trimming removed 2 bases from V and 6 bases from J, with 17 bases in between. There are 16 residues in the CDR3. Germline V lookup: CDR1 SGHVS, CDR2 FQNEAQ.

This chain uses TRBV20-1 with TRBJ2-7, with 7 bases that match TRBD1. With 4 bases clipped from V and 3 bases from J, the junction kept 9 bases outside the gene matches. Germline V gene data show CDR1 as DFQATT and CDR2 as SNEGSKA (reference sequence). The CDR3 length is 14 residues. The CDR3 sequence: CSAKTGVDGYEQYF. CDR3 in DNA: TGCAGTGCTAAAACAGGGGTTGATGGCTACGAGCAGTACTTC.